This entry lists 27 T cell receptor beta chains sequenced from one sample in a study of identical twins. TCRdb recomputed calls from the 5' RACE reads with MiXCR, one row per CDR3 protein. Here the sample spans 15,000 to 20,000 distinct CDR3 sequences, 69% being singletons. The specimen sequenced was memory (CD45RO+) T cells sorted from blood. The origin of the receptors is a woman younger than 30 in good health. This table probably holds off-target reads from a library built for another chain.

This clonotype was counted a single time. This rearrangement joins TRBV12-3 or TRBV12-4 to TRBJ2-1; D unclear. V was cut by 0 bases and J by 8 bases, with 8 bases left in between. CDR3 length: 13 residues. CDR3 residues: CASSLASAHEQFF. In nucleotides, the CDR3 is TGTGCCAGCAGTTTAGCGAGTGCCCATGAGCAGTTCTTC.

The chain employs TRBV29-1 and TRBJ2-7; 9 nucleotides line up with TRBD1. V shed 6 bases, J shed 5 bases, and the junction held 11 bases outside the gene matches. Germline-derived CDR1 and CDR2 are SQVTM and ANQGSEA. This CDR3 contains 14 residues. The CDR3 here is CSVGGRQGVDEQYF. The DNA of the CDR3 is TGCAGCGTCGGAGGTCGACAGGGGGTCGACGAGCAGTACTTC.

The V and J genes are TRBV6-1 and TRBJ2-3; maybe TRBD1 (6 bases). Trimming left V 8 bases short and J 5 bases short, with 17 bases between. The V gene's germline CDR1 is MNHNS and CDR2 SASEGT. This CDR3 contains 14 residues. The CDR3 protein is CASGKLDRIDTQYF. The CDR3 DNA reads TGTGCCAGCGGAAAATTAGACAGGATAGATACGCAGTATTTT.

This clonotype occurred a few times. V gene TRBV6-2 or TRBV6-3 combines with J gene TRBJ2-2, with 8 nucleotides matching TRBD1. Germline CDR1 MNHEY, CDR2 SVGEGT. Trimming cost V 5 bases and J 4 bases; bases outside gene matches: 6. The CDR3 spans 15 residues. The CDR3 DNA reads TGTGCCAGCAGTGCGCGACAGGGGTTCACCGGGGAGCTGTTTTTT. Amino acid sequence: CASSARQGFTGELFF.

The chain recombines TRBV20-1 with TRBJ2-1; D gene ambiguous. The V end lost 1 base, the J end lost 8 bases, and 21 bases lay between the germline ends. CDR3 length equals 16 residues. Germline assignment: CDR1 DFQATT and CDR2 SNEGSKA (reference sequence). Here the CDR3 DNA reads TGCAGTGCTAGAGTGTTCCCCGGGCTCCCCCCCCATGAGCAGTTCTTC. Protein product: CSARVFPGLPPHEQFF.

Here the CDR3 reads CASSYLGQMNTEAFF. In DNA, the CDR3 is TGTGCCAGCAGTTACCTAGGACAAATGAACACTGAAGCTTTCTTT. V usage is TRBV27 and J usage is TRBJ1-1; a weak D match, TRBD1 (5 bases). The CDR3 totals 15 residues. The germline V gene encodes CDR1 MNHEY and CDR2 SMNVEV (reference sequence). Between the trimmed V and J ends, which lost 4 bases and 0 bases, there was a span of 12 bases.

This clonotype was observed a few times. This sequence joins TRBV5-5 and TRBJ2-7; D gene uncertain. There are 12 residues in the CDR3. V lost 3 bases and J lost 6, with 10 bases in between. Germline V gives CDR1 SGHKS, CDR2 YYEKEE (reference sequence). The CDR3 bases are TGTGCCAGCAGCTCCCGGGTATCCGAGCAGTACTTC. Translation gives CASSSRVSEQYF.

The CDR3, as DNA: TGCAGTCTAACGACAGGAGAATCCAGTCGCAACTACGAGCAGTACTTC. Its translation: CSLTTGESSRNYEQYF. The chain links TRBV20-1 to TRBJ2-7; tentatively, D is TRBD1 (6 bases). The length of the CDR3 is 16 residues. Trimming removed 8 bases from V and 3 bases from J, with 26 bases in between. Germline values: CDR1 DFQATT, CDR2 SNEGSKA (reference sequence).

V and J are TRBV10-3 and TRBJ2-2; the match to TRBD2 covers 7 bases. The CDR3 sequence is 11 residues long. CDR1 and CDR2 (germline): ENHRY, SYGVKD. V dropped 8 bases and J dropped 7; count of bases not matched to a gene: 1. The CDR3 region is CAIAGDGELFF. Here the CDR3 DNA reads TGTGCCATCGCGGGGGACGGGGAGCTGTTTTTT.

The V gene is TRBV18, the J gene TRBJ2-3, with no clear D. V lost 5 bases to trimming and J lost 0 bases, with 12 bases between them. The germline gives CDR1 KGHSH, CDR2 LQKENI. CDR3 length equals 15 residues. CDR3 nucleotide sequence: TGTGCCAGCTCAACCCCGTTGTCGAGCACAGATACGCAGTATTTT. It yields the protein CASSTPLSSTDTQYF.

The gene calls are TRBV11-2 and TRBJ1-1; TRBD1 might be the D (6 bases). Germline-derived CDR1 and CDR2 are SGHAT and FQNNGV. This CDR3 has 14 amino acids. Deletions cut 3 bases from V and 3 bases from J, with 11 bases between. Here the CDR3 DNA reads TGTGCCAGCAGCTTGATGGGGGCTCACACTGAAGCTTTCTTT. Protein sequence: CASSLMGAHTEAFF.

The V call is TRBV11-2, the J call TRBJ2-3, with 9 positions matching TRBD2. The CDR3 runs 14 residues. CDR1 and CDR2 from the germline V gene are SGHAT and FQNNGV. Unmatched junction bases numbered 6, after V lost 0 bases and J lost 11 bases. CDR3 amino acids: CASSLDRLADLQYF. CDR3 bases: TGTGCCAGCAGCTTAGATCGACTAGCGGACCTGCAGTATTTT.

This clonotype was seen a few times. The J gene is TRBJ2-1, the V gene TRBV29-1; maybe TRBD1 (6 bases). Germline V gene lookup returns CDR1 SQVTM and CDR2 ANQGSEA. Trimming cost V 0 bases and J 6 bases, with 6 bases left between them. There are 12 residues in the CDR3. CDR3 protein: CSVEEGANEQFF. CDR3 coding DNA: TGCAGCGTTGAAGAGGGGGCCAATGAGCAGTTCTTC.

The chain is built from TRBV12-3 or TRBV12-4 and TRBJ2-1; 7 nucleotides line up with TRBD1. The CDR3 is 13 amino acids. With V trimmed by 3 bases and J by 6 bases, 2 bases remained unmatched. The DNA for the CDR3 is TGTGCCAGCAGTTTTGCAGGGGGCAATGAGCAGTTCTTC. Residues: CASSFAGGNEQFF.

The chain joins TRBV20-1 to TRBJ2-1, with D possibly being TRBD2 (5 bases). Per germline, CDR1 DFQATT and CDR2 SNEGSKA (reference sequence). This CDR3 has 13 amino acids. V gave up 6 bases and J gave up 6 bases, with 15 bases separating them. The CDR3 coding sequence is TGCAGTGCGCCGACCCCCGGAGGCAATGAGCAGTTCTTC. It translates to CSAPTPGGNEQFF.

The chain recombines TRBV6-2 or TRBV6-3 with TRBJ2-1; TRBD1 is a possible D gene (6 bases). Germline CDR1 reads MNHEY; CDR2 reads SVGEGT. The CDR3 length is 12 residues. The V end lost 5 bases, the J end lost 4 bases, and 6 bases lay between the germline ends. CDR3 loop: CASSTGYNEQFF. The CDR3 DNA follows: TGTGCCAGCAGTACAGGGTACAATGAGCAGTTCTTC.

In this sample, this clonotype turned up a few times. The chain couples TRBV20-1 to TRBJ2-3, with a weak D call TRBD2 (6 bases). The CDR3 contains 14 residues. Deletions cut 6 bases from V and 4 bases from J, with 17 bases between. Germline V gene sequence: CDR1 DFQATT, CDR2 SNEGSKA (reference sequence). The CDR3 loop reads CSAMRPASADTQYF. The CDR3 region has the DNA TGCAGTGCAATGAGGCCCGCTAGCGCAGATACGCAGTATTTT.

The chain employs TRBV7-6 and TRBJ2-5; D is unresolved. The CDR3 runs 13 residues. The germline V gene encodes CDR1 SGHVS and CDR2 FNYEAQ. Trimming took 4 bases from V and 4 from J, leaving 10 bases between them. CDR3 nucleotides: TGTGCCAGCAGCTCCCCCACTCGAGAGACCCAGTACTTC. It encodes CASSSPTRETQYF.

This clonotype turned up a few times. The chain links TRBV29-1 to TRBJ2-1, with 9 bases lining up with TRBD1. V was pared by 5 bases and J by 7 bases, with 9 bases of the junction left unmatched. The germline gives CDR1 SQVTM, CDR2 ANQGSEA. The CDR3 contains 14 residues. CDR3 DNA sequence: TGCAGCGTTACAAGATCGACAGGGGGAAATGAGCAGTTCTTC. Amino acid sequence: CSVTRSTGGNEQFF.

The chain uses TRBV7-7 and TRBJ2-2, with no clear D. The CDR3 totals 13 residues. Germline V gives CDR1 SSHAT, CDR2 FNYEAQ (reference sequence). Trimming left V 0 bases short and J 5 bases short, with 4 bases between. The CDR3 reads CASSLARTGELFF. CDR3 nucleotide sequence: TGTGCCAGCAGCTTAGCTAGGACCGGGGAGCTGTTTTTT.

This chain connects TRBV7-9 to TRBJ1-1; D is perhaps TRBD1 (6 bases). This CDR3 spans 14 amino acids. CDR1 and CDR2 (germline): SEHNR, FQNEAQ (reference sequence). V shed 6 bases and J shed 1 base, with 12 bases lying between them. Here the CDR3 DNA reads TGTGCCAGCAGGCTTATGGGGGCGAACACTGAAGCTTTCTTT. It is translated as CASRLMGANTEAFF.

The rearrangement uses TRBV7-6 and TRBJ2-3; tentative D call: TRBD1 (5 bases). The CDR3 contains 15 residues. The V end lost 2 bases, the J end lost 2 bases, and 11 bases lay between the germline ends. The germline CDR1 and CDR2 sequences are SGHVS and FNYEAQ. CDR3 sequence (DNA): TGTGCCAGCAGCTTAAGCAGGGCCGTCACAGATACGCAGTATTTT. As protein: CASSLSRAVTDTQYF.

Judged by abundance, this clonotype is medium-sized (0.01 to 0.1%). CDR3 nucleotides: TGTGCCAGCAGCTTTCAGCGGAGCGGGGGGACAGATACGCAGTATTTT. Residues: CASSFQRSGGTDTQYF. The gene calls are TRBV7-2 and TRBJ2-3; 9 bases are a match to TRBD2. Germline V lookup: CDR1 SGHTA, CDR2 FQGNSA. CDR3 size: 16 residues. The junction had 7 bases not matched to a gene; V was cut back by 3 bases and J by 3 bases.

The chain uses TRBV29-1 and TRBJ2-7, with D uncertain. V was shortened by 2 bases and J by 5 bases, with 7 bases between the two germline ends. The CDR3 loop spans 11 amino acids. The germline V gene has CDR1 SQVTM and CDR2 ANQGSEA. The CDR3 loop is CSVEQVHEQYF. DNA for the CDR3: TGCAGCGTTGAACAGGTCCACGAGCAGTACTTC.

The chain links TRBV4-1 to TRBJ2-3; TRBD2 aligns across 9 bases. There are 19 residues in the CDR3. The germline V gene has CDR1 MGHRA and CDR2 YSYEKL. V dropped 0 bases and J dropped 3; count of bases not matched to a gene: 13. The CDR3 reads CASSQDDSRIAGVTDTQYF. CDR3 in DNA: TGCGCCAGCAGCCAAGATGACTCTAGGATAGCGGGAGTGACAGATACGCAGTATTTT.

This CDR3 is CASSIGALDTQYF. The DNA for the CDR3 is TGTGCCAGTAGTATAGGAGCCCTAGATACGCAGTATTTT. This chain links TRBV19 with TRBJ2-3; D gene uncertain. The CDR3 consists of 13 residues. Trimming left V 1 base short and J 5 bases short, with 7 bases between. Looked up from germline, CDR1 is LNHDA and CDR2 is SQIVND (reference sequence).

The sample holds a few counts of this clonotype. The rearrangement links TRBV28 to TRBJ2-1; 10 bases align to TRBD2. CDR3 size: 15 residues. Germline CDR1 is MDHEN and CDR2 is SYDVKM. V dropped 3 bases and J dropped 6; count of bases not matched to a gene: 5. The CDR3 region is CASSLASGSFNEQFF. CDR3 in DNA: TGTGCCAGCAGTTTGGCTAGCGGGAGCTTCAATGAGCAGTTCTTC.